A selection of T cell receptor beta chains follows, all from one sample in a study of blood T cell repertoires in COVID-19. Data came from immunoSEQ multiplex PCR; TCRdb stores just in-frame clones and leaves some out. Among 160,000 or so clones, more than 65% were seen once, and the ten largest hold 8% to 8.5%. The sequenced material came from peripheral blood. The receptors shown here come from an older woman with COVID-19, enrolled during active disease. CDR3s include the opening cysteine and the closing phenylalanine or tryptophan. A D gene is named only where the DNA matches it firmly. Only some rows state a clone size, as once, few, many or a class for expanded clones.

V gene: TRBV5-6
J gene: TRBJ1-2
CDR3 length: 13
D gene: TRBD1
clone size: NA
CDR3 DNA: TGTGCCAGCAGCTTGGCAGGGGGCTATGGCTACACCTTC
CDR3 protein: CASSLAGGYGYTF

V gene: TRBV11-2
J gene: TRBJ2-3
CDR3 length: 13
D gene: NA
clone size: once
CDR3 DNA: TGTGCCAGCAGCTTAGATGGAGGAGATACGCAGTATTTT
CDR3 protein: CASSLDGGDTQYF

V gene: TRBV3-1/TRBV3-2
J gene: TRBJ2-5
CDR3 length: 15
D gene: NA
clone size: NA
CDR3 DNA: TGTGCCAGCAGCCAGAACGCTCACTCACAAGAGACCCAGTACTTC
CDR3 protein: CASSQNAHSQETQYF

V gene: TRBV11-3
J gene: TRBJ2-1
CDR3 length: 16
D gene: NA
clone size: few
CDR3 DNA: TGTGCCAGCAGCCTTACCCAGCAGGCCTATCGGAATGAGCAGTTCTTC
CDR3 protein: CASSLTQQAYRNEQFF

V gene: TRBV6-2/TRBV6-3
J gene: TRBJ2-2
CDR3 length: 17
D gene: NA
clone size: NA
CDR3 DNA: TGTGCCAGCAGTTACTCGAGACCTGGATCGGGCACCGGGGAGCTGTTTTTT
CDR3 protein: CASSYSRPGSGTGELFF

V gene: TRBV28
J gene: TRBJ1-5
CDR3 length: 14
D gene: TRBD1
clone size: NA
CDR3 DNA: TGTGCCAGCAGTTGGGAGGACAGGCGTCAGCCCCAGCATTTT
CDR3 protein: CASSWEDRRQPQHF

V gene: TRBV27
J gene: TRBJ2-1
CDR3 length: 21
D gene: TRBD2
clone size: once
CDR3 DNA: TGTGCCAGCAGTTTATCGATGCAGCGGGAGTGGGCAGCCGATTCCTACAATGAGCAGTTCTTC
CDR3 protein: CASSLSMQREWAADSYNEQFF

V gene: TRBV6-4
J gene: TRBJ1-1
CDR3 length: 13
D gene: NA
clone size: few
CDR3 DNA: TGTGCCAGCAGTGACTCGTGGCTTGGCGAAGCTTTCTTT
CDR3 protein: CASSDSWLGEAFF

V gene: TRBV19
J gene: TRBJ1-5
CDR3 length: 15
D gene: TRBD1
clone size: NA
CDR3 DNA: TGTGCCAGTAGTAAAGGACAGGGTGTGGATCAGCCCCAGCATTTT
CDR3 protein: CASSKGQGVDQPQHF

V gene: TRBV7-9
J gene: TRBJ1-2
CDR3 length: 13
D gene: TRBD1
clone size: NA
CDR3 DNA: TGTGCCAGCAGGGGGACAGGGGCCTATGGCTACACCTTC
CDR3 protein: CASRGTGAYGYTF

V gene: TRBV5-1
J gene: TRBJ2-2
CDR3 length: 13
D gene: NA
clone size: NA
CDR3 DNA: TGCGCCAGCAGCTTGGCTAGCGCCGGGGAGCTGTTTTTT
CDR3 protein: CASSLASAGELFF

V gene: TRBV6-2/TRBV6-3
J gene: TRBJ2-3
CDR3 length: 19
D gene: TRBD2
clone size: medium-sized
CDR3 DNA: TGTGCCAGCAGTTTCCCGACTAGCGGGAGGTCTGAGGACACAGATACGCAGTATTTT
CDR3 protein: CASSFPTSGRSEDTDTQYF

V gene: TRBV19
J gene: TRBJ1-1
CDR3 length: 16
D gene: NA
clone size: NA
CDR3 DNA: TGTGCCAGTAGAACCACCTCCGTGCGGGAGAACACTGAAGCTTTCTTT
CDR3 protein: CASRTTSVRENTEAFF

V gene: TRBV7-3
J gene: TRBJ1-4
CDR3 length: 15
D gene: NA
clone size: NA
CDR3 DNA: TGTGCCAGCACCCGATCTCGGGTGGAAGGTGAAAAACTGTTTTTT
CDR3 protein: CASTRSRVEGEKLFF

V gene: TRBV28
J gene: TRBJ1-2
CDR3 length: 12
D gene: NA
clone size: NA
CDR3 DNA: TGTGCCAGCAGTTCGGGGGTCCATGGCTACACCTTC
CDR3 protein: CASSSGVHGYTF

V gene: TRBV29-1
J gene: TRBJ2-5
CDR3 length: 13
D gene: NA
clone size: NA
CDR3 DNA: TGCAGCGCCCGCCCGCTTTTCAGAGAGACCCAGTACTTC
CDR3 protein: CSARPLFRETQYF

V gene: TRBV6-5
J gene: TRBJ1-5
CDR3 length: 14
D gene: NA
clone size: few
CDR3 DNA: TGTGCCACAAAGGGGGGGAATAGCAATCAGCCCCAGCATTTT
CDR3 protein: CATKGGNSNQPQHF

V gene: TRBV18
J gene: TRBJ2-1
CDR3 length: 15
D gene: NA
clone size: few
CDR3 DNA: TGTGCCAGCTCACCACCGGTGGCGGCTAACAATGAGCAGTTCTTC
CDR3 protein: CASSPPVAANNEQFF

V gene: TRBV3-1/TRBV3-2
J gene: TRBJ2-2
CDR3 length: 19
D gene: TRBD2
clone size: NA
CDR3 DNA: TGTGCCAGCAGCCAACGTTCAGGACTAGCGGGGGCGACCACCGGGGAGCTGTTTTTT
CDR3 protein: CASSQRSGLAGATTGELFF

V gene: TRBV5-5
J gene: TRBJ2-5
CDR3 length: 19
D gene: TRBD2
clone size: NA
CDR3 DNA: TGTGCCAGCAGCTTAGTCCCGACTAGCGGGGGGGCCGTGTGGGAGACCCAGTACTTC
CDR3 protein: CASSLVPTSGGAVWETQYF

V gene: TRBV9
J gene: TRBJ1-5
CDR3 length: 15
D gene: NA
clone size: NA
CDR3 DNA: TGTGCCAGCAGCGTAGGATTCCGGGCAGGGCAGCCCCAGCATTTT
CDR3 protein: CASSVGFRAGQPQHF

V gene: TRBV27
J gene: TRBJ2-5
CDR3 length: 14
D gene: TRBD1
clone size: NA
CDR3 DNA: TGTGCCAGCAGGGGGACAGGGGACAAGAAGACCCAGTACTTC
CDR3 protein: CASRGTGDKKTQYF

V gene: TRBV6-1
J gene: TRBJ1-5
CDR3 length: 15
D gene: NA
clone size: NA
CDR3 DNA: TGTGCCAGCAGTGAAATGCAGGCTGGCCATCAGCCCCAGCATTTT
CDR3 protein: CASSEMQAGHQPQHF

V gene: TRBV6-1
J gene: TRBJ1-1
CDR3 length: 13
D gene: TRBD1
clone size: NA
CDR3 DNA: TGTGCCAGCAGTGAGACTTGGGACAGGGAGTCTTTCTTT
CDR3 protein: CASSETWDRESFF

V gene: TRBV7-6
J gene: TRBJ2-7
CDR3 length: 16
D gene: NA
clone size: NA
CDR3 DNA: TGTGCCAGCAGCTCATCGACAGTCTCGAGCTCCTACGAGCAGTACTTC
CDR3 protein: CASSSSTVSSSYEQYF

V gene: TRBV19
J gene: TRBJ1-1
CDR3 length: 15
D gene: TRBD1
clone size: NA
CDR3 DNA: TGTGCCAGTAGTATAGGGGACAGGAGAAGTTTTGAAGCTTTCTTT
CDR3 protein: CASSIGDRRSFEAFF

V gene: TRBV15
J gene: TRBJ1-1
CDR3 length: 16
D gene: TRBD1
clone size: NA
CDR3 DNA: TGTGCCACCAGCAGAGATCGTGAAACAGGGGCCCCAACAGCTTTCTTT
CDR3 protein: CATSRDRETGAPTAFF

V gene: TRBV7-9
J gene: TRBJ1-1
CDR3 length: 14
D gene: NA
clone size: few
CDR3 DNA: TGTGCCAGCAGCTTAAACGGTGGTAGCACTGAAGCTTTCTTT
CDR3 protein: CASSLNGGSTEAFF

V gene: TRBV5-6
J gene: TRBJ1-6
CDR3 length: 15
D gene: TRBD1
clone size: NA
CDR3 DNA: TGTGCCAGCAGCGGGGGGGACAGGGGCGATTCACCCCTCCACTTT
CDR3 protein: CASSGGDRGDSPLHF

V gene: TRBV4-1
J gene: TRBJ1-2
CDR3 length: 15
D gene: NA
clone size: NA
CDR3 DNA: TGCGCCAGCAGCCAAGAGGAGGAGTACCTCTATGGCTACACCTTC
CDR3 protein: CASSQEEEYLYGYTF